This section outlines one T cell receptor (beta chain) sequence together with its context. What antigen it recognizes has not been identified. One base away there is no much larger clone; base qualities are not given. These data are taken from a study of blood T cells in healthy people across ages (dated by TCRdb to between 2015 and 2017). A note on the overall study: In model experiments, template switching captured about one uniquely barcoded TCR beta cDNA molecule for every two T cells. The study measured age-related changes in TCR beta repertoire diversity using deep sequencing normalized with unique cDNA molecular identifiers. The donors were divided into four age groups: young (average around 17 years), middle-aged (around 41), aged (about 60) and long-lived (82). For two donors (one aged 18 to 29 and one aged 80 or older), the study analyzed two additional independent replicas of 1 million unique cDNA reads from the same blood draw.

Preparation of the library involved 5' RACE. TCRdb shows the sequencer as Illumina HiSeq 2500. A second PCR of about 7 to 12 cycles was run with a J-beta primer mix and a sample-barcoded 5' primer. A template-switch 5' adaptor carrying 12 random nucleotides introduced a unique molecular identifier onto each TCR beta cDNA molecule. At least 2.5 million CDR3-containing paired-end reads were obtained from each sample. The Mint cDNA synthesis kit, primed by a TRBC-specific oligonucleotide, was used to synthesize first-strand cDNA from all RNA. After uracil-DNA glycosylase treatment, a first 18-cycle PCR used universal primers M1SS and BC2_uni_R on all cDNA. The study's own analysis went as follows. For normalization, 1 million high-quality reads were randomly selected from each sample, with every read carrying a distinct molecular identifier. Reads sharing molecular identifiers were discarded rather than binned into consensus sequences. CDR3 identification, clonotype clustering and error correction used MiTCR with a Q25 quality threshold and the strictest error-elimination algorithm. Lower-bound total TCR beta diversity was estimated with a nonparametric unseen species model using Euler transformation. TCRdb reanalyzed the raw reads on its own, using fastp at Q25 for trimming and MiXCR for clone calling, and kept in-frame beta chains. Duplicate CDR3 protein sequences are folded into a single record with the most common DNA and genes. The V and J calls shown here were made by TCRdb, not taken from the authors' results. For this sample there are approximately 960,000 distinct CDR3 sequences; approximately 32% appear just once. The top ten hold around 9.6% of the sample.

The paper's findings and limits, for the study overall: Because the CMV infection status of the donors was unknown, age-related changes in expanded clonotypes may potentially have been confounded. Compared with the aged group, more naive CD4+ T cells, fewer expanded clones and increased TCR diversity were shown by the long-lived group, suggesting age selection. Estimates of total diversity based on one million sequenced T cells were considered lower bounds and underestimates. Observed TCR beta diversity per million T cells fell roughly linearly with age, and a significant reduction was already apparent by age about 38. Since profiling was done on bulk unsorted PBMCs, naive and antigen-experienced compartments could not be conclusively compared. The percentage of naive T cells measured by flow cytometry correlated strongly with observed TCR beta diversity.

CDR1 and CDR2 were assigned from the germline V gene (reference sequence) as SGHKS and YYEKEE. From the cysteine through the phenylalanine, the CDR3 covers 15 amino acids. The kept DNA is CDR3 alone, 45 bases in frame from the first base. The V and J ends are trimmed by 0 bases and 4 bases, leaving 13 bases between them. Systemically healthy Caucasian individuals from Russia, around 38 in total and aged about 6 to 95 years, were included as donors. Each donor gave about 9.7 milliliters of peripheral blood, drawn into EDTA-treated Vacutainer tubes. Ficoll-Paque density-gradient centrifugation was used to isolate PBMCs, with at least 7 million per sample. Total RNA was extracted from PBMCs with Trizol reagent, with at least 5 micrograms obtained per sample. Naive CD45RAhigh/CD27high T cell percentages were measured by flow cytometry on a PBMC aliquot from every donor. The data were also submitted as part of a second study, on T cells of mothers and their children. As that second paper reports: Donors were nine systemically healthy Caucasian individuals: three mothers and their six children. cDNA synthesis used all of the extracted RNA, with 1.5 ug of RNA in each 15 ul reaction. In the second PCR, sample barcodes and 2-4 random nucleotides were introduced via the M1S primer. Each mother yielded over 10 million TCR beta CDR3 reads and each child 2.5 million to 3 million reads. Thymic selection similarly shapes TCR recombination output in related and unrelated pairs, with minor effect from inherited differences. Normalized repertoire overlap in related mother-child pairs was always slightly higher than in unrelated mother-child pairs, but the difference was never significant. No persistent microchimeric T cell clones were detected, at a sensitivity of roughly 100 clones per million clonotypes. In the study, deep NGS was used to compare the TCR beta repertoires of mothers and children, and features distinguishing related mother-child pairs from unrelated individuals were sought. Mothers averaged about 40 +/- 4 years of age and children averaged around 10 +/- 4 years. After adapter ligation with NEBNext reagents, the libraries were sequenced on Illumina HiSeq 2000 with 100+100 nt paired-end reads. To avoid cross-contamination, the mother libraries and the child libraries were prepared a month apart and sequenced in separate runs. For each donor, between about 500,000 and 2,200,000 distinct TCR beta clonotypes were identified. Naive TCR beta clonotypes were estimated from low-frequency clonotypes matched to each donor's FACS-determined naive share, without sorting.

The sequencing input was blood. This TCR came from a woman in her forties in good health. The chain employs TRBV5-5 and TRBJ1-2; TRBD1 is a possible D gene, resting on 6 matching bases. The nucleotides read TGTGCCAGCAGCTTGGTGGGGGCGAGTGGCTATGGCTACACCTTC. It is translated as CASSLVGASGYGYTF.